Below are 8 T cell receptor beta chains sequenced from a single sample in a study of blood T cell repertoires in COVID-19. Some clones are missing from TCRdb's copy, which holds only in-frame ones; the method was immunoSEQ multiplex PCR. Among some 95,000 clones listed, around 93% were seen once. Sequencing input: peripheral blood. These receptors were obtained from a human donor with active COVID-19. The donor label of this sample is uncertain.

The genes are TRBV12-3 or TRBV12-4 and TRBJ1-5; maybe TRBD1 (6 bases). The V end was cut by 8 bases, the J end by 5 bases, with 13 bases between. This CDR3 has 13 amino acids. The CDR3, as DNA: TGTGCCAGCTCGACAGGTCTCGATCAGCCCCAGCATTTT. This sequence encodes CASSTGLDQPQHF.

The chain employs TRBV6-5 and TRBJ1-3, with D maybe TRBD1 (5 bases). Trimming pared 6 bases from V and 0 bases from J, leaving 12 bases between. The CDR3 consists of 15 residues. Germline lookup yields CDR1 MNHEY and CDR2 SVGAGI. DNA for the CDR3: TGTGCCAGCAGAGACAGCGAGAACTCTGGAAACACCATATATTTT. It specifies CASRDSENSGNTIYF.

V and J are TRBV6-5 and TRBJ2-1; possible D gene TRBD1, 5 bases. V was pared by 6 bases and J by 8 bases, with 11 bases between. The CDR3 consists of 12 residues. Germline V gene data show CDR1 as MNHEY and CDR2 as SVGAGI. CDR3 sequence (DNA): TGTGCCAGCAGCAGGGTTAACGATGAGCAGTTCTTC. It specifies CASSRVNDEQFF.

The V and J genes are TRBV28 and TRBJ1-1, with D possibly TRBD1 on 5 matching bases. V lost 7 bases to trimming and J lost 5 bases, with 17 bases between them. The CDR3 is made up of 14 amino acids. CDR1 and CDR2 from the germline V gene are MDHEN and SYDVKM. The CDR3 region is CASTSGRDQTEAFF. The CDR3 DNA sequence: TGTGCCAGCACCTCTGGCAGGGATCAGACTGAAGCTTTCTTT.

V usage is TRBV10-1 and J usage is TRBJ2-2; D might be TRBD2 (5 bases). V was pared by 3 bases and J by 1 base, with 6 bases between. The CDR3 spans 14 residues. Germline loops: CDR1 WNHNN, CDR2 SYGVQD (reference sequence). CDR3 sequence (DNA): TGCGCCAGCAGTGAAGGGAGGAACACCGGGGAGCTGTTTTTT. Translation: CASSEGRNTGELFF.

This chain uses TRBV19 with TRBJ1-5, with a weak D call TRBD1 (5 bases). V lost 0 bases to trimming and J lost 3 bases, with 9 bases between them. The CDR3 consists of 15 residues. CDR1 LNHDA and CDR2 SQIVND come from the germline V gene (reference sequence). The CDR3 region has the DNA TGTGCCAGTAGTATAGAACAGGCCTACAATCAGCCCCAGCATTTT. Protein sequence: CASSIEQAYNQPQHF.

This chain uses TRBV29-1 with TRBJ1-4; TRBD1 aligns across 8 bases. V was clipped by 4 bases and J by 8 bases; unmatched bases: 9. Per germline, CDR1 SQVTM and CDR2 ANQGSEA. The CDR3 length is 14 residues. As DNA, the CDR3 is TGCAGCGTTGTCAGTCAGGGGGCCCGCGAAAAACTGTTTTTT. Translated: CSVVSQGAREKLFF.

The chain is built from TRBV6-5 and TRBJ1-1; D not certain. CDR3 size: 15 residues. In germline, CDR1 is MNHEY, CDR2 SVGAGI. Trimming took off 4 bases at V and 6 bases at J, with 18 bases between the two ends. This CDR3 is CASSFKPTVAPEAFF. Written as DNA, the CDR3 is TGTGCCAGCAGTTTTAAACCCACGGTAGCCCCTGAAGCTTTCTTT.